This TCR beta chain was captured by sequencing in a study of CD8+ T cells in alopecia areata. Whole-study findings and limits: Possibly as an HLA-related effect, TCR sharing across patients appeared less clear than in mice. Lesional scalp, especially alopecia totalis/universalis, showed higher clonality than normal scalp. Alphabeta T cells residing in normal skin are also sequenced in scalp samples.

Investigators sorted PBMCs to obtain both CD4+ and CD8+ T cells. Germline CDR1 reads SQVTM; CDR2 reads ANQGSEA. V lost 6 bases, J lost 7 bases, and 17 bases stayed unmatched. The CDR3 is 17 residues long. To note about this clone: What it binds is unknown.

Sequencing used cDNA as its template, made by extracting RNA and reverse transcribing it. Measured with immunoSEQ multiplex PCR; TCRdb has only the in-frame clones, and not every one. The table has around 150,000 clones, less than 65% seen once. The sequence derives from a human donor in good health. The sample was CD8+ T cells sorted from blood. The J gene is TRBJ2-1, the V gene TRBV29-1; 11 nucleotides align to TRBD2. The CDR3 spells CSVYTTRLAGSGNEQFF. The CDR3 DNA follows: TGCAGCGTCTACACTACGCGACTAGCGGGATCTGGAAATGAGCAGTTCTTC.